Each of the 28 T cell receptor beta chains below was sequenced from the same sample in a study of T cells after yellow fever vaccination (dated by TCRdb to between 2019 and 2020). Library generation was performed with 5' RACE. Sequenced using an Illumina HiSeq 2500. TCRdb took the public reads, trimmed them with fastp at Q25, ran MiXCR for clone calling and kept in-frame beta chains. Identical CDR3 proteins give one entry, which carries the most common genes and DNA. The sample contains about 360,000 distinct CDR3 sequences, more than 5.5% of them found a single time. The ten largest make up 15% of the sample. The sample's treatment or condition label, in plain terms: live attenuated yellow fever vaccine strain. The material sequenced was PBMCs, taken 5 days after the yellow fever booster vaccination. These receptors originate from a man aged 25 to 40 who received the YFV17D yellow fever vaccine.

This chain joins TRBV12-3 or TRBV12-4 and TRBJ1-1; D unclear. The CDR3 contains 13 residues. Trimming pared 7 bases from V and 1 base from J, leaving 10 bases between. The CDR3 sequence: CASTQWGNTEAFF. CDR3 bases: TGTGCCAGCACCCAGTGGGGGAACACTGAAGCTTTCTTT.

This clonotype was counted ten times or more. The genes are TRBV10-1 and TRBJ2-2; D remains ambiguous. V lost 8 bases to trimming and J lost 1 base, with 8 bases between them. Germline V gene sequence: CDR1 WNHNN, CDR2 SYGVQD (reference sequence). The CDR3 has 13 amino acids. For the CDR3, the DNA is TGCGCCAGCTCCGAGTGGAACACCGGGGAGCTGTTTTTT. Amino acids: CASSEWNTGELFF.

The chain links TRBV6-4 to TRBJ1-1; 11 bases are shared with TRBD1. The CDR3 is made up of 13 amino acids. V shed 2 bases and J 9 bases; nucleotides not matched to a gene: 2. Germline CDR1 and CDR2: MRHNA and SNTAGT. Here the CDR3 reads CASSDGQGAKAFF. In nucleotides, the CDR3 is TGTGCCAGCAGTGACGGACAGGGGGCTAAAGCTTTCTTT.

This chain joins TRBV12-3 or TRBV12-4 and TRBJ1-5; possibly TRBD1 for D (5 bases). The CDR3 spans 14 residues. Trimming stripped 4 bases from V and 4 bases from J, with 11 bases between. This CDR3 is CASSYRGENQPQHF. DNA for the CDR3: TGTGCCAGCAGTTACCGGGGGGAGAATCAGCCCCAGCATTTT.

This clonotype occurred many times. V is TRBV27 and J is TRBJ1-5, with D perhaps matching TRBD1 (5 bases). Trimming removed 4 bases from V and 9 bases from J, with 13 bases in between. Germline CDR1 is MNHEY and CDR2 is SMNVEV (reference sequence). This CDR3 spans 13 amino acids. CDR3 protein: CASSSLSGGPQHF. In nucleotides, the CDR3 is TGTGCCAGCAGTTCCCTCTCGGGGGGGCCCCAGCATTTT.

This clonotype was counted only a few times. The chain is built from TRBV6-1 and TRBJ2-7; D remains ambiguous. The CDR3 loop spans 13 amino acids. Germline-derived CDR1 and CDR2 are MNHNS and SASEGT. V was shortened by 5 bases and J by 6 bases, with 14 bases between the two germline ends. The CDR3 sequence: CASSRSSSREQYF. The CDR3 bases are TGTGCCAGCAGTCGATCCAGTTCCCGCGAGCAGTACTTC.

This clonotype appeared many times. The V call is TRBV5-1, the J call TRBJ2-1; 7 nucleotides agree with TRBD1. Germline-derived CDR1 and CDR2 are SGHRS and YFSETQ. The length of the CDR3 is 14 residues. J lost 6 bases, V lost 1 base, and 4 bases had no gene match. The CDR3: CASSLKGQFNEQFF. In nucleotides, the CDR3 is TGCGCCAGCAGCTTGAAGGGACAGTTCAATGAGCAGTTCTTC.

This clonotype appeared many times. This chain links TRBV20-1 with TRBJ1-1; possible D gene TRBD1, 5 bases. The CDR3 covers 13 residues. Germline V gene sequence: CDR1 DFQATT, CDR2 SNEGSKA (reference sequence). The V end lost 3 bases, the J end lost 3 bases, and 11 bases lay between the germline ends. The CDR3 DNA reads TGCAGTGCTAGGCGGGGGGTCGACACTGAAGCTTTCTTT. This encodes CSARRGVDTEAFF.

Turning to this clonotype: An end of the junction does not agree with germline; a read error may underlie this. The chain joins TRBV6-5 to TRBJ2-1; perhaps TRBD1 as D (5 bases). The germline V gene has CDR1 MNHEY and CDR2 SVGAGI. The CDR3 covers 13 residues. In DNA, the CDR3 is TGTGCCAGCAGTTACGCAGGGTTCGATGAGCAGCTCTTC. It translates to CASSYAGFDEQLF.

This chain connects TRBV5-1 to TRBJ2-1; weak D call: TRBD2 (6 bases). CDR1 SGHRS and CDR2 YFSETQ come from the germline V gene. Trimming removed 4 bases from V and 3 bases from J, with 14 bases in between. This CDR3 has 15 amino acids. CDR3 loop: CASSLRDSDYNEQFF. In nucleotides, the CDR3 is TGCGCCAGCAGCCTCCGGGACTCGGACTACAATGAGCAGTTCTTC.

This chain connects TRBV20-1 to TRBJ1-1; no clear D gene. CDR3 length: 14 residues. Germline CDR1 reads DFQATT; CDR2 reads SNEGSKA (reference sequence). Trimming shortened V by 2 bases and J by 1 base, and 11 bases separated the two germline ends. CDR3 protein: CSARKSGQNTEAFF. The CDR3 DNA sequence: TGCAGTGCTAGAAAGTCAGGCCAGAACACTGAAGCTTTCTTT.

This chain uses TRBV23-1 with TRBJ2-5, with 14 bases lining up with TRBD2. TRBV23-1 is marked as an open reading frame, function uncertain. After removal of 3 bases from V and 4 bases from J, the junction contained 7 bases not matched to a gene. The CDR3 is 17 amino acids. CDR3 coding DNA: TGCGCCAGCAGTCATTCGACTAGCGGGAGGGCTCGAGAGACCCAGTACTTC. This sequence encodes CASSHSTSGRARETQYF.

This clonotype was picked up many times. The rearrangement links TRBV27 to TRBJ2-7; the match to TRBD2 covers 7 bases. The CDR3 extends over 15 amino acids. Germline CDR1 reads MNHEY; CDR2 reads SMNVEV (reference sequence). V lost 8 bases to trimming and J lost 2 bases; unmatched junction nucleotides: 12. The CDR3, as DNA: TGTGCCAGCTCACCATACGAGCGGGATGCCTACGAGCAGTACTTC. Translated: CASSPYERDAYEQYF.

This chain links TRBV27 with TRBJ2-3, with D possibly matching TRBD2 (7 bases). Germline CDR1 reads MNHEY; CDR2 reads SMNVEV (reference sequence). V was pared by 7 bases and J by 3 bases, with 14 bases between. The length of the CDR3 is 14 residues. In DNA form, the CDR3 reads TGTGCCAGCAAGATCGGGGGGCCGACAGATACGCAGTATTTT. Its translation is CASKIGGPTDTQYF.

This clonotype was seen ten or more times. The CDR3 DNA reads TGTGCCAGCAGCTTCGGGAAGATGGGCACTGAAGCTTTCTTT. Amino acids: CASSFGKMGTEAFF. The rearrangement joins TRBV7-9 to TRBJ1-1; D unclear. With 3 bases removed from V and 4 bases from J, the gap between germline ends came to 12 bases. Germline V gene lookup returns CDR1 SEHNR and CDR2 FQNEAQ (reference sequence). This CDR3 region has 14 residues.

This clonotype showed up many times. The rearrangement joins TRBV25-1 to TRBJ2-7; D is unresolved. Per germline, CDR1 MGHDK and CDR2 SYGVNS. V was trimmed by 7 bases and J by 5 bases, leaving 15 bases between them. The CDR3 is 13 residues long. CDR3 DNA: TGTGCCAGCAAAGAGGCAGGCGCGAACGAGCAGTACTTC. It is translated as CASKEAGANEQYF.

At least ten counts were recorded for this clonotype. J is TRBJ1-2 and V is TRBV3-1, with D hard to call. This CDR3 spans 11 amino acids. Germline CDR1 and CDR2: LGHDT and YNNKEL (reference sequence). Trimming stripped 0 bases from V and 8 bases from J, with 4 bases between. Written as DNA, the CDR3 is TGTGCCAGCAGCCAAGATAGAGGCTACACCTTC. This translates into CASSQDRGYTF. Full variable domain (remainder filled in from reference TRBV3-1 and TRBJ1-2): DTAVSQTPKYLVTQMGNDKSIKCEQNLGHDTMYWYKQDSKKFLKIMFSYNNKELIINETVPNRFSPKSPDKAHLNLHINSLELGDSAVYFCASSQDRGYTFGSGTRLTVV.

This clonotype was counted between two and nine times. The rearrangement joins TRBV19 to TRBJ2-1, with D maybe TRBD1 (6 bases). CDR1 and CDR2 (germline): LNHDA, SQIVND (reference sequence). V shed 3 bases and J shed 3 bases, with 15 bases lying between them. The CDR3 has 16 residues. CDR3 sequence: CASSINNREIYNEQFF. The CDR3 DNA sequence: TGTGCCAGTAGTATTAACAACAGGGAGATCTACAATGAGCAGTTCTTC.

This clonotype appeared many times. V usage is TRBV29-1 and J usage is TRBJ2-1; TRBD2 matches 9 bases. Germline trimming cut 3 bases from V and 3 bases from J; bases unmatched to any gene: 3. CDR1 is SQVTM, CDR2 ANQGSEA, per germline. The CDR3 covers 14 residues. The chain's CDR3 is CSVDYSGSYNEQFF. The DNA of the CDR3 is TGCAGCGTTGATTATAGCGGGAGCTACAATGAGCAGTTCTTC.

This clonotype was seen only a few times. The rearrangement links TRBV11-2 to TRBJ2-7, with 8 bases fitting TRBD1. The CDR3 is 15 residues long. Unmatched junction bases numbered 8, after V lost 5 bases and J lost 2 bases. CDR1 and CDR2 from the germline V gene are SGHAT and FQNNGV. For the CDR3, the DNA is TGTGCCAGCAGCCCGGGACAGGATTACACCTACGAGCAGTACTTC. Protein product: CASSPGQDYTYEQYF.

This clonotype was seen repeatedly, ten times or more. The chain is built from TRBV5-6 and TRBJ2-1; D gene ambiguous. The germline gives CDR1 SGHDT, CDR2 YYEEEE. V dropped 3 bases and J dropped 6 bases, with 16 bases sitting between them. This CDR3 is 15 amino acids long. As DNA, the CDR3 is TGTGCCAGCAGCTCCTACTCCGGTGTCGTCAATGAGCAGTTCTTC. This gives the protein CASSSYSGVVNEQFF.

This clonotype has at least ten counts. This CDR3 reads CATSRASPETQYF. The CDR3 DNA reads TGTGCCACCAGCAGAGCGTCCCCCGAGACCCAGTACTTC. The rearrangement links TRBV15 to TRBJ2-5; D gene ambiguous. The CDR3 length is 13 residues. Germline CDR1 LNHNV, CDR2 YYDKDF (reference sequence). The germline V and J ends were trimmed by 1 base and 5 bases, with 8 bases remaining between them.

There are many counts of this clonotype. This chain links TRBV4-2 with TRBJ2-7; TRBD2 agrees at 9 bases. V shed 2 bases and J 3 bases; nucleotides not matched to a gene: 8. The germline gives CDR1 LGHNA, CDR2 YNFKEQ. The CDR3 extends over 16 amino acids. The CDR3 sequence: CASSQRVSAGGYEQYF. The CDR3, as DNA: TGTGCCAGCAGCCAACGAGTATCAGCGGGAGGCTACGAGCAGTACTTC.

The CDR3 protein is CASSYRAIAGGHYNEQFF. The CDR3 coding sequence is TGCGCCAGCAGCTATAGGGCAATAGCGGGAGGTCACTACAATGAGCAGTTCTTC. The genes are TRBV5-1 and TRBJ2-1; TRBD2 matches 10 bases. This CDR3 spans 18 amino acids. The V and J ends lost 3 bases and 3 bases, in that order; junction bases with no gene match: 12. Per germline, CDR1 SGHRS and CDR2 YFSETQ.

CDR3 DNA sequence: TGCAGTGCTAGCGGGAGAAATCACGAGCAGTACTTC. It translates to CSASGRNHEQYF. This chain links TRBV20-1 with TRBJ2-7; perhaps TRBD2 as D (6 bases). Germline assignment: CDR1 DFQATT and CDR2 SNEGSKA (reference sequence). The CDR3 spans 12 residues. Trimming shortened V by 3 bases and J by 5 bases, and 11 bases separated the two germline ends.

This chain connects TRBV20-1 to TRBJ2-5; 7 bases line up with TRBD2. The CDR3 is 15 residues long. The V gene end was trimmed by 0 bases and the J gene end by 5 bases; junction bases not matched to a gene: 9. Germline V gives CDR1 DFQATT, CDR2 SNEGSKA (reference sequence). In nucleotides, the CDR3 is TGCAGTGCTAGAGAGGGGAAATCCGGGGGGGAGACCCAGTACTTC. Translating it yields CSAREGKSGGETQYF.

This clonotype came up many times. The genes are TRBV12-3 or TRBV12-4 and TRBJ1-6; unclear D gene. V lost 6 bases, J lost 5 bases, and 8 bases lay in between. This CDR3 has 13 residues. CDR3 bases: TGTGCCAGCAGCCCGGATAATAATTCACCCCTCCACTTT. Translating it yields CASSPDNNSPLHF.

This clonotype occurred a few times. The chain uses TRBV2 and TRBJ2-1; maybe TRBD2 (5 bases). V lost 7 bases and J 6 bases, leaving 13 bases between the germline ends. From germline, CDR1 is SNHLY and CDR2 FYNNEI. The CDR3 covers 13 residues. CDR3 protein: CASNGIPGNEQFF. CDR3 DNA: TGTGCCAGCAACGGGATTCCCGGCAATGAGCAGTTCTTC.